The following is a T cell receptor (beta chain) sequence with its context. The sample comes from a study of blood T cell repertoires in COVID-19. Across the study: Spain, Italy and the United States supplied samples that represented acute and convalescent COVID-19. The cDNA or gDNA used as material had been derived from T cells, B-cell-depleted T cells, or PBMCs.

The authors' processing: The assay estimated nucleated cells by amplifying reference gene primers. The table came from immunoSEQ multiplex PCR; TCRdb's copy has only in-frame clones and leaves some out. The D gene and trimming were derived from the DNA, and the V and J assignments and clone size from that table. The sample lists hundreds of thousands of clones, roughly 91% seen once, with about 4.2% in the top ten. This CDR3 spans 15 amino acids. The germline CDR1 and CDR2 sequences are MNHEY and SVGEGT. V lost 6 bases and J lost 3; bases outside the gene matches: 2. Sequenced: peripheral blood. The receptor's source is a middle-aged man with acute or convalescent COVID-19. The chain couples TRBV6-2 or TRBV6-3 to TRBJ2-3; TRBD2 aligns across 14 bases. DNA for the CDR3: TGTGCCAGCAGCAGGACTAGCGGGGGGACAGATACGCAGTATTTT. Translation gives CASSRTSGGTDTQYF.